The T cell receptor beta chain under discussion was sequenced for a study of T cells in Graves' hyperthyroidism and ophthalmopathy. Background on the study: Pretreatment peripheral blood was obtained at initial diagnosis.

The CDR3 spans 12 residues. V trimming: 0 bases; J trimming: 14 bases; junction bases outside the gene matches: 4. Germline V gives CDR1 SNHLY, CDR2 FYNNEI. At least ten counts were recorded for this clonotype. RNA transcripts gave rise to amplified TCR beta CDR3 regions. A first-round RT-PCR of the TCR CDR3 used the HTBI primer set. TCRdb ran MiXCR on the multiplex PCR reads and lists one entry per CDR3 protein. The data contain about 380,000 distinct CDR3 sequences, roughly 20% of them singletons. The clonotype originates from a man between 18 and 29 years old with Graves' ophthalmopathy. V and J are TRBV2 and TRBJ2-1; 7 bases fit TRBD1. Sequencing input: blood. The CDR3 bases are TGTGCCAGCAGTGAAGCTAGGGGGCGCAAGTTCTTC. Translated: CASSEARGRKFF.